This T cell receptor beta chain was obtained from a study of blood T cell repertoires in COVID-19. The method was immunoSEQ multiplex PCR; TCRdb's version includes in-frame clones alone and lacks a portion of them. The table shows around 250,000 clones, with 84% occurring only once. Per the germline V gene, CDR1 is SGHDN and CDR2 is FVKESK. Between the trimmed V and J ends, which lost 5 bases and 1 base, there was a span of 20 bases. The CDR3 length is 17 residues. Material: peripheral blood. This chain uses TRBV14 with TRBJ1-1, with D perhaps matching TRBD1 (5 bases). The source is a woman between 40 and 55 years old who had recovered from COVID-19. The CDR3 nucleotides are TGTGCCAGCAGCACGTATCGGGGGGACCAGAGGAACACTGAAGCTTTCTTT. Translation gives CASSTYRGDQRNTEAFF.